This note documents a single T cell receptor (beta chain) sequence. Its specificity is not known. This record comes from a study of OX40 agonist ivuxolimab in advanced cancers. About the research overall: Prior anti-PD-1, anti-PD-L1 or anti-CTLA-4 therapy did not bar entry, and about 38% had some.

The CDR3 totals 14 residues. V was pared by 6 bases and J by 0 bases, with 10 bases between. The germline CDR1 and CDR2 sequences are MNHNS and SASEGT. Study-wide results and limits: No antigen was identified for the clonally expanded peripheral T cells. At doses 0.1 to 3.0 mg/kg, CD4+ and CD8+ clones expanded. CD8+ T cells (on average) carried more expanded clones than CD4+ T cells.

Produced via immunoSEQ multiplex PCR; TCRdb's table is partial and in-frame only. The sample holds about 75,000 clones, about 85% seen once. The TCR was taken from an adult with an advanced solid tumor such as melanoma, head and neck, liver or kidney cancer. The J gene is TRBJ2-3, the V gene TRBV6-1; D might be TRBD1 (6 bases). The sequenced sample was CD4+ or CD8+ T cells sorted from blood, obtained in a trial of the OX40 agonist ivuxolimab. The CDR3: CASRGAGSTDTQYF. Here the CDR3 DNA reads TGTGCCAGCAGGGGGGCTGGCAGCACAGATACGCAGTATTTT.